These 5 T cell receptor beta chains came from one sample sequenced in a study of immune cell composition in non-small cell lung cancer. Produced via immunoSEQ multiplex PCR; TCRdb's table is partial and in-frame only. The sample records 4,000 or so clones, approximately 79% being singletons. The material sequenced was lung tumor tissue. The receptors were sampled from a human donor with non-small cell lung cancer.

This chain uses TRBV7-9 with TRBJ2-7, with 8 bases fitting TRBD1. The length of the CDR3 is 13 residues. Per germline, CDR1 SEHNR and CDR2 FQNEAQ (reference sequence). With 5 bases clipped from V and 2 bases from J, the junction kept 2 bases outside the gene matches. The DNA for the CDR3 is TGTGCCAGCAGCGACAGGGGCCCCTACGAGCAGTACTTC. Its protein product is CASSDRGPYEQYF.

The V gene is TRBV7-8, the J gene TRBJ2-1; 10 positions agree with TRBD2. The CDR3 length is 15 residues. Losses at the gene ends were 5 bases for V and 4 bases for J; bases not matched to a gene: 5. Germline V gene lookup returns CDR1 SGHVS and CDR2 FQNEAQ. CDR3 DNA: TGTGCCAGCAGCCAAAGCGGGGGGGCTTACAATGAGCAGTTCTTC. It is translated as CASSQSGGAYNEQFF.

CDR3 sequence: CASSLVGGDNQPQHF. CDR3 bases: TGTGCCAGCAGCTTAGTTGGGGGGGACAATCAGCCCCAGCATTTT. V usage is TRBV7-2 and J usage is TRBJ1-5, with D possibly being TRBD1 (5 bases). This CDR3 has 15 amino acids. The germline CDR1 and CDR2 sequences are SGHTA and FQGNSA. The V end lost 1 base, the J end lost 3 bases, and 10 bases lay between the germline ends.

This clone has only one observation. This chain uses TRBV6-1 with TRBJ1-3, with D perhaps matching TRBD1 (6 bases). Looked up from germline, CDR1 is MNHNS and CDR2 is SASEGT. The CDR3 spans 17 residues. Trimming left V 0 bases short and J 5 bases short, with 17 bases between. CDR3 nucleotides: TGTGCCAGCAGTGAAGCTCAATTACAGGGAACTAGAAACACCATATATTTT. Its protein is CASSEAQLQGTRNTIYF.

The chain employs TRBV7-9 and TRBJ1-1, with D perhaps matching TRBD1 (5 bases). Trimming took off 3 bases at V and 4 bases at J, with 9 bases between the two ends. Germline V gene lookup returns CDR1 SEHNR and CDR2 FQNEAQ (reference sequence). This CDR3 comprises 13 residues. The CDR3 sequence: CASSFQGSTEAFF. DNA for the CDR3: TGTGCCAGCAGCTTCCAGGGTAGCACTGAAGCTTTCTTT.